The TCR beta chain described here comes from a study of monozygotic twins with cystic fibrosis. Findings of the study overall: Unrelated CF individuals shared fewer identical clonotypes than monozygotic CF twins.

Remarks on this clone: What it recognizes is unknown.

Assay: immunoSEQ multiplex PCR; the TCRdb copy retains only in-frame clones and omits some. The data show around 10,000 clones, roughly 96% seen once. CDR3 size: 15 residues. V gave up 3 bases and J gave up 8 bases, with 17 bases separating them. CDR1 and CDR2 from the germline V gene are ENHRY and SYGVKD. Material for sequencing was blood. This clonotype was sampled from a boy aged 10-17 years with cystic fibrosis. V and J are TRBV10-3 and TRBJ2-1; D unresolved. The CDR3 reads CAISDPGPPEDEQFF. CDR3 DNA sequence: TGTGCCATCAGTGACCCTGGACCTCCAGAGGATGAGCAGTTCTTC.